Included here is one T cell receptor beta chain sequence, with context. Its cognate antigen has yet to be identified. Base qualities are not provided; no much larger clone lies one nucleotide away. Counted from cysteine to phenylalanine, this CDR3 has 14 amino acids. Of the read, only the CDR3 DNA is kept; its 42 bases are in frame from base 1. Unmatched junction bases come to 4, with V trimmed by 3 bases and J by 1 base. According to the germline V gene, CDR1 reads SGDLS and CDR2 reads YYNGEE. In total, 666 healthy bone marrow donors made up the cohort. Cohort members were all nominally healthy when sampled, although unrecorded immune exposures were likely present. The donor tested CMV seropositive, placing the donor among the roughly 300 seropositive members of the cohort. A peripheral blood sample was collected from each donor, and TCR beta sequencing was performed on peripheral blood mononuclear cells. The Qiagen DNeasy Blood Extraction Kit was used to extract genomic DNA from the blood cell samples.

The entry originates in a study of cytomegalovirus exposure and HLA in healthy donors (dated by TCRdb to between 2016 and 2019). Turning to the overall study: An earlier analysis of roughly 500 of the donors reported about 290 Gb of sequence data and some 100 million unique TCR beta sequences from roughly 200 million T cells. Of the 300 to 500 genotyped donors, roughly 76% were placed in the genetic ancestry cluster associated with self-reported Caucasian donors. Donor age, sex, ethnicity and CMV serostatus were collected together with the repertoire data. To predict cytomegalovirus infection status, the study combined high-throughput TCR immunosequencing, statistical association of individual TCRs with disease status, and machine learning. Rather than drawing on any new phenotypic data, the later analysis identified candidate immune exposures from TCR beta sequences and the way those sequences occurred across donors. All discovery cohort repertoires had been generated using a single sequencing platform. Class I and class II HLA loci were covered by the typing at four-digit resolution. An early release covering approximately 600 HLA-typed donors comprised approximately 290 gigabases of sequencing data and tens of millions of unique TCR sequences. In addition to the first cohort of hundreds of subjects, a separate validation cohort of 120 different subjects was used. Genome-wide SNP genotypes for about three fifths of the roughly 670 donors were used in a later genetic analysis, which treated that subset as a discovery cohort. The study aimed to test whether cataloging public T cell receptors could reveal signatures of past pathogen exposure. In a later analysis, previously published TCR beta repertoires from about 670 donors were re-analyzed and high-resolution HLA genotyping was added so that TCR occurrence patterns could be studied. The number of typed donors differed by locus: about 620-640 for A, B, C, DRB1 and DQB1; 522 for DQA1; 606 for DPA1; and roughly 450 for DPB1. Using immunosequencing, the study profiled T cell repertoires from roughly 650 subjects and related those repertoires to cytomegalovirus serostatus. Several DR-DQ haplotypes were treated as single units for association and clustering because of strong linkage in the cohort. On average, roughly 240,000 unique TCR beta nucleotide sequences were sequenced per donor among more than 350 genotyped donors of the cohort, with 15% to 20% of those sequences being non-productive. An earlier analysis of 587 of the donors used high-throughput TCR beta sequencing to judge whether each TCR beta V gene segment behaved as functional or pseudogenic.

What the work shows at the level of the full study, not this receptor alone: Specific HLA alleles were associated with 15,000 to 20,000 TCR beta sequences at a false discovery rate of 0.05 in a later analysis. A further reported finding was that TCR beta sequences accurately predicted the HLA-A and HLA-B alleles for most subjects in the first cohort. HLA typing was unavailable for some donors at each locus, so association tests used only the typed subset. In a later analysis, HLA-associated TCR beta chains were found to be more clonally expanded and to have lower generation probabilities than equally common non-associated chains. Compared with the roughly 710-donor mean, donors in an Asian-associated ancestry cluster had fewer N-insertions in productive TCRs, according to a later genetic analysis. Strong co-occurrence of HLA alleles, especially DR and DQ, made assigning TCR associations to individual alleles difficult. In an earlier analysis of some 500 of the donors, most TCR beta V segments were observed in productive rearrangements about 87% or about 30% of the time, broadly matching IMGT annotations. In a later genetic analysis, a missense DCLRE1C variant was associated with V-gene and J-gene trimming of TCR beta chains, and the association was replicated in an independent cohort. Correlated functional status among segregating V segments might be attributable to linkage disequilibrium, but an unknown experimental factor could not be ruled out. Roughly uniform sequencing depth across donors was assumed in presence/absence analyses, although this assumption may not hold. The only immune exposure information available for the cohort was CMV serostatus. Some IMGT-functional V segments, including TRBV6-2 and TRBV6-3, could not be distinguished by the 87-base-pair reads and were therefore excluded. In a later analysis, the rate of TCR association differed among HLA loci, with DRB1 alleles having the most associated TCRs and HLA-C alleles having the fewest. In this cohort, only TCR beta chains were sequenced, and detectable features were limited by the absence of alpha or paired-chain data. The authors suggested that the approach could potentially be extended to other disease states and immunological phenotypes. In a later analysis, several top co-occurrence clusters were reported to appear linked to parvovirus B19, influenza, CMV and Epstein-Barr virus. Three of the identified cytomegalovirus-associated TCR beta chains were confirmed in vitro to be specific for cytomegalovirus antigens. The study listed approximately 150 TCR beta chains as associated with cytomegalovirus. Over 15 rarely observed V segments, including chromosome 9 orphons, were excluded from the earlier analysis of approximately 600 of the donors because counts were too low. The classifier was reported to diagnose cytomegalovirus status with high specificity and sensitivity in both the original cohort and the validation cohort. The sequencing pipeline was judged likely to have produced a cluster of highly shared sequence variants as a technical artifact. In a later analysis, most CMV-associated TCR beta chains were found to appear HLA-restricted, with HLA associations seemingly driven largely by CMV exposure. Most TCR sequences were seen in very few donors, while some public TCRs were found in many individuals.

Library generation was performed with the immunoSEQ multiplex PCR assay. For the multiplex PCR, a mixture combining 60 forward primers for TCR Vbeta segments and 13 reverse primers for TCR Jbeta segments was used. The CDR3 region of rearranged TCR beta genes was amplified from genomic DNA by a multiplex PCR assay. On the Illumina HiSeq System, the amplified TCR beta libraries were sequenced as 87-base-pair reads. As for the original processing: A later analysis tallied around 80 million unique TCR beta chains across the 700 or so repertoires, and roughly 11 million of those chains were shared by two or more donors. To remove PCR and sequencing errors, raw reads were error-corrected and collapsed into unique sequences using a nearest-neighbor algorithm that merged closely related sequences. CDR3 sequences were aligned to IMGT reference sequences to assign V, D and J gene segments. For a sequence to be retained, a match of at least six nucleotides was required to both a V gene segment and a J gene segment. Rearrangements were called productive when the CDR3 lacked stop codons and stayed in frame with V and J; all others were non-productive. CDR3 was defined according to IMGT convention as the region running from the second conserved V-encoded cysteine to the conserved J-encoded phenylalanine. In an earlier analysis of more than 550 of the donors, sequences lacking an unambiguous match to a single V gene segment were excluded. In an earlier analysis of a few hundred of the donors, V segments were called functional above 56.7% productive rearrangements and were called segregating when the between-donor standard deviation exceeded 5%. A statistical classification framework was developed to diagnose cytomegalovirus status using the catalog of TCR beta chain sequences. In a later analysis, TCR nucleotide sequences were compared against IMGT/GENE-DB human TR gene sequences so that V and J genes could be assigned. The TCRdist pipeline was used in a later analysis to assign CDR3 sequences and most-parsimonious VDJ recombination scenarios. In a later analysis, each TCR beta chain was defined by its CDR3 amino acid sequence together with its V-gene family, and reads without a unique V-gene family were excluded. As a way to deal with suspected cross-contamination and a sequencing artifact, a later analysis dropped under 600 nucleotide sequences that were highly shared and had low generation probability. A later analysis calculated a clonal expansion index for each public chain from normalized within-repertoire ranks of inferred template counts. A later analysis computed generation probabilities with a VDJ recombination model fitted to out-of-frame rearrangements, and checked the results against IGoR. Hypergeometric tests were used in a later analysis to score TCR-TCR, TCR-HLA and TCR-CMV co-occurrence, with a repertoire-size bias correction applied to the TCR pairs. A later analysis estimated false discovery rates by permuting HLA or CMV assignments 20 times. In a later analysis, co-occurring TCRs were grouped using DBSCAN, and TCRdist sequence similarity was added for clustering within HLA-allele-positive subsets. Co-occurrence clustering excluded repertoires with fewer than 30,000 or more than 120,000 public chains, plus five with anomalous nucleotide sharing. Drawn from immuneACCESS, this table holds only the in-frame rearrangements with V and J called that TCRdb kept. Clones are partly lost; checked studies trace under half to an unresolved V gene and leave the rest unexplained. D and trimming were read from the DNA, whereas the V and J calls and clone size are those reported in that table. Here the sample has fewer than 150,000 clones; about 80% occur a single time. In total, the top ten clones hold approximately 8.8% of the sample.

The sequencing sample was made of PBMCs. This TCR came from a female donor in good health and CMV-seropositive. The sequence joins TRBV9 to TRBJ2-7; 7 nucleotides in the junction match TRBD1. The CDR3 protein sequence reads: CASSARQGSYEQYF. The DNA reads as follows: TGTGCCAGCAGCGCCCGACAGGGATCCTACGAGCAGTACTTC.